The 8 T cell receptor beta chains below all came from one sample that was sequenced in a study of CD4 T cells in relation to SARS-CoV-2 and coronaviruses. No antigen is known for these receptors. CD4+ T cells from unexposed donors were obtained before the COVID-19 pandemic (2011-2018). CD4+ T cells were isolated from the cells after 10 days of culture. TCRdb keeps only in-frame clones here, not all; method: immunoSEQ multiplex PCR. The sample records about 29,000 clones, about two thirds being singletons. The source material was CD4+ T cells from PBMCs, cultured in vitro. These receptors all come from a human donor in good health.

J is TRBJ2-2 and V is TRBV4-1, with a tentative D call TRBD2 (7 bases). Trimming took 1 base from V and 2 from J, leaving 23 bases between them. This CDR3 is 20 amino acids long. The germline gives CDR1 MGHRA, CDR2 YSYEKL. The CDR3 sequence is CASSQGSFRRGGLNTGELFF. In nucleotides, the CDR3 is TGCGCCAGCAGCCAAGGGTCATTTCGTCGCGGGGGCCTAAACACCGGGGAGCTGTTTTTT.

The V gene is TRBV5-1, the J gene TRBJ1-1; possible D gene TRBD1, 6 bases. Germline V gives CDR1 SGHRS, CDR2 YFSETQ. The CDR3 covers 15 residues. V lost 3 bases to trimming and J lost 1 base, with 13 bases between them. The CDR3 loop reads CASSSFTGSNTEAFF. For the CDR3, the DNA is TGCGCCAGCAGCTCCTTTACAGGGTCGAACACTGAAGCTTTCTTT. Filled out from reference TRBV5-1 and TRBJ1-1, the complete variable domain reads KAGVTQTPRYLIKTRGQQVTLSCSPISGHRSVSWYQQTPGQGLQFLFEYFSETQRNKGNFPGRFSGRQFSNSRSEMNVSTLELGDSALYLCASSSFTGSNTEAFFGQGTRLTVV.

This clone has just a few counts. CDR3 loop: CASERQNSPLHF. CDR3 nucleotide sequence: TGTGCCTCAGAGAGGCAGAATTCACCCCTCCACTTT. The rearrangement joins TRBV2 to TRBJ1-6; the D is unclear. Between the trimmed V and J ends, which lost 11 bases and 7 bases, there was a span of 12 bases. The CDR3 contains 12 residues. The germline V gene has CDR1 SNHLY and CDR2 FYNNEI.

This clone appeared once. This chain links TRBV6-5 with TRBJ2-1; D perhaps matches TRBD2 (6 bases). Germline CDR1 MNHEY, CDR2 SVGAGI. The CDR3 runs to 16 residues. Between the trimmed V and J ends, which lost 3 bases and 6 bases, there was a span of 18 bases. CDR3 region: CASSYSTRSGGNEQFF. CDR3 sequence (DNA): TGTGCCAGCAGTTATTCAACACGCTCCGGGGGCAATGAGCAGTTCTTC.

The chain employs TRBV6-4 and TRBJ2-1, with D tentatively TRBD1 or TRBD2 (6 bases each). Germline values: CDR1 MRHNA, CDR2 SNTAGT. Trimming stripped 5 bases from V and 10 bases from J, with 21 bases between. The CDR3 contains 15 residues. CDR3 nucleotide sequence: TGTGCCAGCAGTAGGGACCCGGGGGCCAATGTCGAGCAGTTCTTC. This translates into CASSRDPGANVEQFF.

The CDR3 DNA follows: TGTGCCAGCAGCCAACTCGGACCGCTTACGATATTTCGTGGCTCCTACGAGCAGTACTTC. Translated: CASSQLGPLTIFRGSYEQYF. The chain has TRBV3-1 (or the pseudogene TRBV3-2) and TRBJ2-7; D not certain. V dropped 2 bases and J dropped 0 bases, with 26 bases sitting between them. The CDR3 loop spans 20 amino acids. From germline, CDR1 is LGHDT and CDR2 YNNKEL (reference sequence).

The chain combines TRBV9 with TRBJ2-1, with TRBD2 identical over 9 bases. The CDR3 extends over 14 amino acids. Germline lookup yields CDR1 SGDLS and CDR2 YYNGEE. J lost 9 bases, V lost 3 bases, and 7 bases had no gene match. CDR3 in DNA: TGTGCCAGCAGCGCTGGGACTAGCACCCCTGAGCAGTTCTTC. Translating it yields CASSAGTSTPEQFF.

This clone was picked up one time. This chain links TRBV6-2 or TRBV6-3 with TRBJ2-3; TRBD2 matches 7 bases. V was clipped by 6 bases and J by 2 bases; unmatched bases: 8. Germline loops: CDR1 MNHEY, CDR2 SVGEGT. The CDR3 consists of 15 residues. Here the CDR3 reads CASSLPSGHTDTQYF. The CDR3 DNA is TGTGCCAGCAGCCTCCCTAGCGGCCACACAGATACGCAGTATTTT.